This T cell receptor (beta chain) stems from a study of control samples from healthy donors and cancer patients. CDR3 size: 15 residues. Trimming cost V 4 bases and J 1 base; bases outside gene matches: 5. CDR1 and CDR2 from the germline V gene are SGHRS and YFSETQ. The protocol was immunoSEQ multiplex PCR, while the TCRdb copy is restricted to in-frame clones and leaves out a portion. This table has 150,000 to 200,000 clones, almost 90% appearing once. This chain links TRBV5-1 with TRBJ2-3; TRBD2 aligns across 8 bases. The sequenced sample consisted of blood. The TCR sequence derives from a man younger than 30 in good health. The CDR3 is CASSETAGGTDTQYF. For the CDR3, the DNA is TGCGCCAGCAGCGAAACAGCGGGGGGCACAGATACGCAGTATTTT.